This is a list of T cell receptor beta chains from one sample in a study of siplizumab effects on memory and regulatory T cells. TCRdb's table, derived via immunoSEQ multiplex PCR, lists solely in-frame clones and lacks some. The sample shows about 40,000 clones, roughly nine tenths of them seen only once. Sample: naive CD4+ T cells sorted from blood. The receptors derive from a human donor in good health. The CDR3 runs from the conserved cysteine through the conserved F or W. The D gene is left open where the match is weak. Not all rows give a size; the values are once, few, many and, for expanded clones, a class.

D: TRBD2
V: TRBV5-1
size: NA
J: TRBJ2-3
CDR3: CASSLFGGAKDTQYF
DNA: TGCGCCAGCAGCCTTTTCGGGGGGGCGAAAGATACGCAGTATTTT

D: NA
V: TRBV7-7
size: NA
J: TRBJ2-1
CDR3: CASSHGASQSNEQFF
DNA: TGTGCTAGCAGTCATGGGGCATCCCAGTCCAATGAGCAGTTCTTC

D: NA
V: TRBV5-1
size: NA
J: TRBJ2-2
CDR3: CASSLDGEPTGELFF
DNA: TGCGCCAGCAGCTTAGATGGGGAGCCCACCGGGGAGCTGTTTTTT

D: NA
V: TRBV7-8
size: NA
J: TRBJ2-5
CDR3: CASSLILGGGLETQYF
DNA: TGTGCCAGCAGCTTAATCCTAGGGGGAGGGCTGGAGACCCAGTACTTC

D: TRBD1
V: TRBV6-5
size: NA
J: TRBJ1-1
CDR3: CASRYRGTEAFF
DNA: TGTGCCAGCAGGTACAGGGGTACTGAAGCTTTCTTT

D: NA
V: TRBV30
size: NA
J: TRBJ1-4
CDR3: CAWSDGGRTGSEKLFF
DNA: TGTGCCTGGAGCGATGGGGGGAGAACAGGGAGTGAAAAACTGTTTTTT

D: NA
V: TRBV7-6
size: NA
J: TRBJ2-5
CDR3: CASSPLSETQYF
DNA: TGTGCCAGCAGCCCCCTCTCCGAGACCCAGTACTTC

D: NA
V: TRBV10-3
size: NA
J: TRBJ1-3
CDR3: CAISESNGNTIYF
DNA: TGTGCCATCAGTGAGTCTAACGGAAACACCATATATTTT

D: NA
V: TRBV18
size: NA
J: TRBJ2-3
CDR3: CASSAGAGDTQYF
DNA: TGTGCCAGCTCAGCGGGGGCTGGAGATACGCAGTATTTT

D: TRBD1
V: TRBV5-1
size: NA
J: TRBJ2-3
CDR3: CASSSTGGSDTQYF
DNA: TGCGCCAGCAGCTCGACAGGGGGCTCAGATACGCAGTATTTT

D: TRBD1
V: TRBV2
size: NA
J: TRBJ1-4
CDR3: CASSQGVGKLFF
DNA: TGTGCCAGCAGCCAGGGGGTGGGGAAACTGTTTTTT

D: TRBD2
V: TRBV2
size: NA
J: TRBJ2-7
CDR3: CASSPTSGSINEQYF
DNA: TGTGCCAGCAGTCCGACTAGCGGGAGTATCAACGAGCAGTACTTC

D: TRBD1
V: TRBV10-3
size: NA
J: TRBJ1-5
CDR3: CATTGALSNQPQHF
DNA: TGTGCCACCACAGGGGCCTTAAGCAATCAGCCCCAGCATTTT

D: NA
V: TRBV19
size: NA
J: TRBJ2-7
CDR3: CASSPGTDPYEQYF
DNA: TGTGCCAGTAGTCCGGGGACCGACCCCTACGAGCAGTACTTC

D: TRBD1
V: TRBV4-1
size: NA
J: TRBJ1-6
CDR3: CASSQDGRRQGAWSPLHF
DNA: TGCGCCAGCAGCCAAGATGGACGGAGGCAGGGGGCATGGTCACCCCTCCACTTT

D: TRBD2
V: TRBV18
size: NA
J: TRBJ2-3
CDR3: CASSPLIGTSGARDLTDTQYF
DNA: TGTGCCAGCTCACCTTTGATCGGGACTAGCGGGGCCAGAGATCTCACAGATACGCAGTATTTT

D: TRBD1
V: TRBV5-4
size: once
J: TRBJ2-7
CDR3: CASRTGVSREQYF
DNA: TGTGCCAGCAGGACAGGGGTATCCCGCGAGCAGTACTTC

D: TRBD2
V: TRBV6-1
size: NA
J: TRBJ2-1
CDR3: CASTVIAGSFNEQFF
DNA: TGTGCCAGCACTGTCATAGCGGGGAGCTTTAATGAGCAGTTCTTC

D: NA
V: TRBV27
size: NA
J: TRBJ1-1
CDR3: CASSPSWQINTEAFF
DNA: TGTGCCAGCAGTCCCTCCTGGCAGATAAACACTGAAGCTTTCTTT

D: TRBD1
V: TRBV18
size: NA
J: TRBJ2-7
CDR3: CASSAGTGAYEQYF
DNA: TGTGCCAGCTCAGCCGGGACAGGGGCCTACGAGCAGTACTTC

D: NA
V: TRBV18
size: NA
J: TRBJ2-7
CDR3: CASSPRTNYEQYF
DNA: TGTGCCAGCTCACCAAGGACAAACTACGAGCAGTACTTC

D: NA
V: TRBV5-6
size: NA
J: TRBJ2-7
CDR3: CASSLGRAHEQYF
DNA: TGTGCCAGCAGCTTGGGCAGGGCCCACGAGCAGTACTTC

D: NA
V: TRBV14
size: NA
J: TRBJ1-4
CDR3: CASSQDERKLFF
DNA: TGTGCCAGCAGCCAAGATGAACGGAAACTGTTTTTT

D: TRBD1
V: TRBV5-1
size: NA
J: TRBJ1-3
CDR3: CASSSQGQMRNTIYF
DNA: TGCGCCAGCAGCTCTCAGGGACAGATGAGAAACACCATATATTTT

D: NA
V: TRBV18
size: few
J: TRBJ1-2
CDR3: CASSPEDSYGYTF
DNA: TGTGCCAGCTCACCAGAGGACAGCTATGGCTACACCTTC

D: NA
V: TRBV28
size: NA
J: TRBJ2-1
CDR3: CASSLGASPSSYNEQFF
DNA: TGTGCCAGCAGTTTAGGGGCCAGCCCGAGCTCCTACAATGAGCAGTTCTTC

D: NA
V: TRBV5-5
size: NA
J: TRBJ2-3
CDR3: CASSLGDTQYF
DNA: TGTGCCAGCAGCTTGGGGGATACGCAGTATTTT

D: NA
V: TRBV5-4
size: few
J: TRBJ2-4
CDR3: CASSLGGGDRAQNIQYF
DNA: TGTGCCAGCAGCTTGGGGGGCGGGGACCGGGCCCAAAACATTCAGTACTTC

D: NA
V: TRBV20-1
size: NA
J: TRBJ1-1
CDR3: CSARNTEAFF
DNA: TGCAGTGCCCGAAACACTGAAGCTTTCTTT

D: NA
V: TRBV5-1
size: NA
J: TRBJ2-2
CDR3: CASSLEGNTGELFF
DNA: TGCGCCAGCAGCCTCGAGGGGAACACCGGGGAGCTGTTTTTT

D: TRBD2
V: TRBV6-4
size: NA
J: TRBJ2-1
CDR3: CASSDNWRGAPGNEQFF
DNA: TGTGCCAGCAGTGATAACTGGCGGGGGGCCCCAGGGAATGAGCAGTTCTTC

D: NA
V: TRBV4-1
size: NA
J: TRBJ1-3
CDR3: CASSQVGFKRGGNTIYF
DNA: TGCGCCAGCAGCCAAGTTGGGTTTAAGAGGGGTGGAAACACCATATATTTT

D: TRBD2
V: TRBV5-4
size: NA
J: TRBJ2-5
CDR3: CASSPASGALQETQYF
DNA: TGTGCCAGCAGCCCTGCTAGCGGGGCCCTTCAAGAGACCCAGTACTTC

D: NA
V: TRBV28
size: NA
J: TRBJ2-7
CDR3: CASSLAGALPQYF
DNA: TGTGCCAGCAGTTTAGCGGGGGCCCTCCCCCAGTACTTC

D: TRBD1
V: TRBV6-6
size: NA
J: TRBJ1-1
CDR3: CASSYTGGQGAFGAFF
DNA: TGTGCCAGCAGTTACACCGGCGGGCAGGGGGCTTTTGGAGCTTTCTTT

D: NA
V: TRBV25-1
size: NA
J: TRBJ2-2
CDR3: CATQAGDHTGELFF
DNA: TGTGCTACTCAGGCAGGGGATCACACCGGGGAGCTGTTTTTT

D: NA
V: TRBV18
size: NA
J: TRBJ2-5
CDR3: CASSHGFETQYF
DNA: TGTGCCAGCTCGCACGGGTTCGAGACCCAGTACTTC

D: NA
V: TRBV5-6
size: NA
J: TRBJ1-1
CDR3: CASSLVRGEAFF
DNA: TGTGCCAGCAGCTTGGTAAGGGGTGAAGCTTTCTTT

D: NA
V: TRBV5-1
size: NA
J: TRBJ2-7
CDR3: CASSLAEVTDSYEQYF
DNA: TGCGCCAGCAGCTTGGCCGAAGTGACGGATTCCTACGAGCAGTACTTC

D: TRBD1
V: TRBV18
size: NA
J: TRBJ2-2
CDR3: CASSPGTANTGELFF
DNA: TGTGCCAGCTCACCAGGGACAGCGAACACCGGGGAGCTGTTTTTT

D: TRBD1
V: TRBV5-4
size: NA
J: TRBJ2-7
CDR3: CASSPRTGGKSYEQYF
DNA: TGTGCCAGCAGCCCCAGGACAGGGGGTAAATCCTACGAGCAGTACTTC

D: TRBD1
V: TRBV7-6
size: NA
J: TRBJ1-3
CDR3: CASSQRQGDTIYF
DNA: TGTGCCAGCAGCCAACGACAGGGGGACACCATATATTTT

D: TRBD1
V: TRBV29-1
size: NA
J: TRBJ1-2
CDR3: CSVGQGAGGYTF
DNA: TGCAGCGTTGGGCAGGGGGCTGGGGGCTACACCTTC

D: TRBD2
V: TRBV11-3
size: NA
J: TRBJ2-7
CDR3: CASSSPGGGMVNEQYF
DNA: TGTGCCAGCAGCTCCCCCGGCGGGGGGATGGTCAACGAGCAGTACTTC

D: TRBD1
V: TRBV11-2
size: NA
J: TRBJ1-3
CDR3: CASSFSGTDRATIYF
DNA: TGTGCCAGCAGCTTCAGCGGGACAGATCGCGCCACCATATATTTT

D: NA
V: TRBV2
size: NA
J: TRBJ2-1
CDR3: CASSEGRASFYNEQFF
DNA: TGTGCCAGCAGTGAGGGGCGGGCCAGTTTTTACAATGAGCAGTTCTTC

D: NA
V: TRBV7-9
size: NA
J: TRBJ2-3
CDR3: CASSVSTDTQYF
DNA: TGTGCCAGCAGCGTAAGCACAGATACGCAGTATTTT

D: TRBD2
V: TRBV5-1
size: NA
J: TRBJ2-2
CDR3: CASRLAGNTGELFF
DNA: TGCGCCAGCAGGCTAGCGGGGAACACCGGGGAGCTGTTTTTT

D: NA
V: TRBV6-5
size: once
J: TRBJ1-5
CDR3: CASSRGPDQPQHF
DNA: TGTGCCAGCAGTAGGGGACCAGATCAGCCCCAGCATTTT

D: NA
V: TRBV2
size: NA
J: TRBJ2-1
CDR3: CASSISYNEQFF
DNA: TGTGCCAGCAGTATCTCCTACAATGAGCAGTTCTTC

D: NA
V: TRBV6-5
size: NA
J: TRBJ1-2
CDR3: CASSYSGAGGAYGYTF
DNA: TGTGCCAGCAGTTACTCGGGGGCCGGGGGGGCCTATGGCTACACCTTC

D: TRBD1
V: TRBV18
size: NA
J: TRBJ2-3
CDR3: CASSRGQGSSTDTQYF
DNA: TGTGCCAGCTCCCGGGGACAGGGGTCTAGCACAGATACGCAGTATTTT

D: NA
V: TRBV4-1
size: once
J: TRBJ1-1
CDR3: CASSQIVDVQAAFF
DNA: TGCGCCAGCAGCCAAATAGTTGACGTTCAGGCGGCTTTCTTT

D: TRBD1
V: TRBV7-9
size: NA
J: TRBJ2-7
CDR3: CASSLTRDRGNEQYF
DNA: TGTGCCAGCAGCTTAACCCGGGACAGGGGCAACGAGCAGTACTTC